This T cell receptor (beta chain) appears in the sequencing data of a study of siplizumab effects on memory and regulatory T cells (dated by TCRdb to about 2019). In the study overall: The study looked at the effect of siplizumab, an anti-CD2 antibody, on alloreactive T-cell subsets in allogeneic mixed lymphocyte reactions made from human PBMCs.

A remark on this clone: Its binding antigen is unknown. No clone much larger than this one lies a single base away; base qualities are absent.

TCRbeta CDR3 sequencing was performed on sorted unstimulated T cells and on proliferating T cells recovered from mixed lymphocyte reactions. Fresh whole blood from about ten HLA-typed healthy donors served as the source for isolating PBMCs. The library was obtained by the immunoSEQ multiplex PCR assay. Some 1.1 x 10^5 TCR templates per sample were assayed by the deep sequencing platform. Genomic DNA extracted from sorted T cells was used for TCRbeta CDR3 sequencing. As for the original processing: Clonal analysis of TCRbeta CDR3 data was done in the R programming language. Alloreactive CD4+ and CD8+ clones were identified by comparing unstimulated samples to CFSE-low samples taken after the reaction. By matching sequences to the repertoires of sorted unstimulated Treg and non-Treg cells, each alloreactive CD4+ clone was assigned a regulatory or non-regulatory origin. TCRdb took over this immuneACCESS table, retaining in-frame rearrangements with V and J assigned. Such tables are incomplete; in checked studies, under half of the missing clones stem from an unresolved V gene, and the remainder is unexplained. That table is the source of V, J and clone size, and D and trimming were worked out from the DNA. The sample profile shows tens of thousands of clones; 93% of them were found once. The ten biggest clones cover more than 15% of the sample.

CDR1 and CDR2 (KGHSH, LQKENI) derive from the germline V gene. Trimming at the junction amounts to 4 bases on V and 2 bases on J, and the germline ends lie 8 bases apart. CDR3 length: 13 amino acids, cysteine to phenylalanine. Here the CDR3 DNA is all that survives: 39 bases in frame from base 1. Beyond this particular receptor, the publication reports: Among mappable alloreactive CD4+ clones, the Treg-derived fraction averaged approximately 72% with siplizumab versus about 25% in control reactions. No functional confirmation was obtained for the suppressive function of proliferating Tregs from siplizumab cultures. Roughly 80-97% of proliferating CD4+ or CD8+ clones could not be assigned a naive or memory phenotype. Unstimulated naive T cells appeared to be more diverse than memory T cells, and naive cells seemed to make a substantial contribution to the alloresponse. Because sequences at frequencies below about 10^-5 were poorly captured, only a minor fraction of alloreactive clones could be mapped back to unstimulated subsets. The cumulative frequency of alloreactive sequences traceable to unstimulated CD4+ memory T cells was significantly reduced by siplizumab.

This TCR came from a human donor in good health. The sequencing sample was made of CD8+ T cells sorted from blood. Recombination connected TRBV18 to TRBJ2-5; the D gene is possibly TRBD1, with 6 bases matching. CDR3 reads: CASSRTVQETQYF. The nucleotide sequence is TGTGCCAGCTCACGGACAGTTCAAGAGACCCAGTACTTC.